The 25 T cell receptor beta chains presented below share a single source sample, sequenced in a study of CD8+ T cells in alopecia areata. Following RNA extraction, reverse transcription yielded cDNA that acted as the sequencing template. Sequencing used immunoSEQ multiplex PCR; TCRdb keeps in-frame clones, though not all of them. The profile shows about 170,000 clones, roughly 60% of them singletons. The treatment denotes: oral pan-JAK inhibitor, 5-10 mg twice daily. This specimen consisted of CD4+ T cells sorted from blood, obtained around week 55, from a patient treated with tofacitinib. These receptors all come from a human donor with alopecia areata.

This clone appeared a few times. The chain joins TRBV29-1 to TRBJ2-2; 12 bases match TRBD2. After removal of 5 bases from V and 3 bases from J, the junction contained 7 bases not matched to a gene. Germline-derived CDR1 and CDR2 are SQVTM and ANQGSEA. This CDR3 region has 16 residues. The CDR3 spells CSVKLAGGRDTGELFF. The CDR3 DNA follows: TGCAGCGTTAAACTAGCGGGGGGTCGTGACACCGGGGAGCTGTTTTTT.

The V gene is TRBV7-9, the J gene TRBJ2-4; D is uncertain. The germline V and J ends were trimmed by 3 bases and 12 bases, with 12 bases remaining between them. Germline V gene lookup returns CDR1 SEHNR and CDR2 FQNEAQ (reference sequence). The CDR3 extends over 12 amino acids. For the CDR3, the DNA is TGTGCCAGCAGCTTTAGGATGGTCGGTCAGTACTTC. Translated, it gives CASSFRMVGQYF.

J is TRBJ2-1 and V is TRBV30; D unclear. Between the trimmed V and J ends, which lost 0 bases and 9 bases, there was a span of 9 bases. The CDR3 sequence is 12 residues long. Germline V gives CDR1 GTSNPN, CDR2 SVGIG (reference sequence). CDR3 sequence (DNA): TGTGCCTGGAGTGTCGGAGCTTTTGAGCAGTTCTTC. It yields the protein CAWSVGAFEQFF.

CDR3 amino acids: CASSRSGEETQYF. CDR3 DNA sequence: TGTGCCAGCAGCCGAAGCGGGGAAGAGACCCAGTACTTC. The chain is built from TRBV7-2 and TRBJ2-5; TRBD2 matches at 7 bases. In germline, CDR1 is SGHTA, CDR2 FQGNSA. V trimming: 5 bases; J trimming: 3 bases; junction bases outside the gene matches: 3. The CDR3 has 13 amino acids. The full variable domain, with the rest looked up from reference TRBV7-2 and TRBJ2-5, is GAGVSQSPSNKVTEKGKDVELRCDPISGHTALYWYRQSLGQGLEFLIYFQGNSAPDKSGLPSDRFSAERTGGSVSTLTIQRTQQEDSAVYLCASSRSGEETQYFGPGTRLLVL.

CDR3: CASSLERGATGELFF. The CDR3 DNA sequence: TGCGCCAGCAGCTTGGAGCGGGGGGCCACCGGGGAGCTGTTTTTT. The rearrangement uses TRBV5-1 and TRBJ2-2; 9 bases are shared with TRBD2. V was clipped by 0 bases and J by 4 bases; unmatched bases: 1. The CDR3 covers 15 residues. Looked up from germline, CDR1 is SGHRS and CDR2 is YFSETQ.

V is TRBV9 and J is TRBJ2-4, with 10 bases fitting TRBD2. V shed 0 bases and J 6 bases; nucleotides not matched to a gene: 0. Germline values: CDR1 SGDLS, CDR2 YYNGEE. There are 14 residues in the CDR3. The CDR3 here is CASSVGLAGNIQYF. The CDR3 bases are TGTGCCAGCAGCGTAGGACTAGCGGGAAACATTCAGTACTTC.

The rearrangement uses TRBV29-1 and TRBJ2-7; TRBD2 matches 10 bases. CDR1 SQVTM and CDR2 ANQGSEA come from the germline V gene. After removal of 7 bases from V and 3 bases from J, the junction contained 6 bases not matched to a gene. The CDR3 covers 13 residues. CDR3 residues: CSATSSGGYEQYF. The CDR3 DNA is TGCAGCGCAACTTCTAGCGGGGGCTACGAGCAGTACTTC.

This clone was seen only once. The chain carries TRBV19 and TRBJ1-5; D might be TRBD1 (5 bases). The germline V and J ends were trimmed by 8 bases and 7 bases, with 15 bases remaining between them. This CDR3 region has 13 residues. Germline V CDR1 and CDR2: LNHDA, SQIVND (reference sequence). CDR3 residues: CASGKVRDQPQHF. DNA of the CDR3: TGTGCCAGTGGGAAGGTGCGGGACCAGCCCCAGCATTTT.

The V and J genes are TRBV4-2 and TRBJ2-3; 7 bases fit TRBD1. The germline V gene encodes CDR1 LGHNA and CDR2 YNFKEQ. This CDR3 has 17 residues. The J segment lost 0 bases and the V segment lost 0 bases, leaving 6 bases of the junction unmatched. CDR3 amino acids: CASSQDNRGASTDTQYF. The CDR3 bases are TGTGCCAGCAGCCAAGACAACAGGGGAGCTAGCACAGATACGCAGTATTTT.

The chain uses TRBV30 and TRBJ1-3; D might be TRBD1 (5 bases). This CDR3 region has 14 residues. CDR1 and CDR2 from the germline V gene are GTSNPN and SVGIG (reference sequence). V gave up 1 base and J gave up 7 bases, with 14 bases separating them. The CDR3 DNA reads TGTGCCTGGAGTGAGGCAGGGCTGCGGAACACCATATATTTT. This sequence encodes CAWSEAGLRNTIYF.

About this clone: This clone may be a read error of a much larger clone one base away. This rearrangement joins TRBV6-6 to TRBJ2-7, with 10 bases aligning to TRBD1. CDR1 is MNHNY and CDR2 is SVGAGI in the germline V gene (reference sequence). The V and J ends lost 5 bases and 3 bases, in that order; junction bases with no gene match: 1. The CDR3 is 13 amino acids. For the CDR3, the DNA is TGTGCCAGCAGTAGGGACAGGGGCTACGAGCAGTACTTC. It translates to CASSRDRGYEQYF.

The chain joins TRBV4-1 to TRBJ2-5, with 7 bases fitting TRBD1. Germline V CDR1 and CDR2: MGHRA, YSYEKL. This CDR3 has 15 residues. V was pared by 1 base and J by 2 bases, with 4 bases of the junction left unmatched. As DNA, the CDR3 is TGCGCCAGCAGCCAAGTATTGGACAGGCAAGAGACCCAGTACTTC. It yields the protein CASSQVLDRQETQYF.

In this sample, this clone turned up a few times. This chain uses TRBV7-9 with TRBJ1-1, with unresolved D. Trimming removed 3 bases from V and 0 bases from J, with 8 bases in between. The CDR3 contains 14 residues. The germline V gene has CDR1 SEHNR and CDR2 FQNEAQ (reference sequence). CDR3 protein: CASSFGSMNTEAFF. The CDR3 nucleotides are TGTGCCAGCAGCTTCGGCAGCATGAACACTGAAGCTTTCTTT.

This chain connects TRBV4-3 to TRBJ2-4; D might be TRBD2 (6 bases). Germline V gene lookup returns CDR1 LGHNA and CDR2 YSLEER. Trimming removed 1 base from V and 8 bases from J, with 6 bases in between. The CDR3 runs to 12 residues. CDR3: CASSQAGDIQYF. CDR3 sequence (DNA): TGCGCCAGCAGCCAAGCGGGGGACATTCAGTACTTC.

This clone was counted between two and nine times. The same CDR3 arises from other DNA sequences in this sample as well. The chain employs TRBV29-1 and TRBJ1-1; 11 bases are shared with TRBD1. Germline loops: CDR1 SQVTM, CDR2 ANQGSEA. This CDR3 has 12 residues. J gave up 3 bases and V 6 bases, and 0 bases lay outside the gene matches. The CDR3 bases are TGCAGCGTGGACAGGGGGCACACTGAAGCTTTCTTT. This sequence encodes CSVDRGHTEAFF.

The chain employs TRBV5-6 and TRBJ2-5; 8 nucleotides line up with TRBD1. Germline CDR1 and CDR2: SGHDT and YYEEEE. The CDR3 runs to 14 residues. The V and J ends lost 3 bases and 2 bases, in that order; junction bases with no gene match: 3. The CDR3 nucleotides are TGTGCCAGCAGCTCAGGGGACAGGCAAGAGACCCAGTACTTC. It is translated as CASSSGDRQETQYF.

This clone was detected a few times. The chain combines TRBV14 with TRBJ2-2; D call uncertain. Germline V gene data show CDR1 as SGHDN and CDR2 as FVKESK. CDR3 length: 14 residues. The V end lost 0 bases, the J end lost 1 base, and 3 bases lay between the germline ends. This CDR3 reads CASSQEQNTGELFF. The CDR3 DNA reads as TGTGCCAGCAGCCAAGAACAGAACACCGGGGAGCTGTTTTTT. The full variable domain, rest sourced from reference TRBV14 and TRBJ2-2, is EAGVTQFPSHSVIEKGQTVTLRCDPISGHDNLYWYRRVMGKEIKFLLHFVKESKQDESGMPNNRFLAERTGGTYSTLKVQPAELEDSGVYFCASSQEQNTGELFFGEGSRLTVL.

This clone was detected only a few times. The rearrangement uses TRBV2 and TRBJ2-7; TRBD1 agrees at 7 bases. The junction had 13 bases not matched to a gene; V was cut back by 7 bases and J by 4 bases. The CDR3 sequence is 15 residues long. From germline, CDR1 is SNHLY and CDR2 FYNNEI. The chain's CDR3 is CASKTGRLLSYEQYF. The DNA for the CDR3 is TGTGCCAGCAAGACAGGGCGTCTCCTTTCTTACGAGCAGTACTTC. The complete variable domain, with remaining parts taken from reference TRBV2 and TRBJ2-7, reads EPEVTQTPSHQVTQMGQEVILRCVPISNHLYFYWYRQILGQKVEFLVSFYNNEISEKSEIFDDQFSVERPDGSNFTLKIRSTKLEDSAMYFCASKTGRLLSYEQYFGPGTRLTVT.

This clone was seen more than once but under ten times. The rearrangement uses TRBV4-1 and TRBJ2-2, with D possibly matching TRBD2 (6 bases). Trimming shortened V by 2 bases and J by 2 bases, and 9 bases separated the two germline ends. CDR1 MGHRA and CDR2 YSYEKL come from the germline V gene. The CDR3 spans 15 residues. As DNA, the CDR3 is TGCGCCAGCAGCCAATCCGGGAGAAACACCGGGGAGCTGTTTTTT. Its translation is CASSQSGRNTGELFF.

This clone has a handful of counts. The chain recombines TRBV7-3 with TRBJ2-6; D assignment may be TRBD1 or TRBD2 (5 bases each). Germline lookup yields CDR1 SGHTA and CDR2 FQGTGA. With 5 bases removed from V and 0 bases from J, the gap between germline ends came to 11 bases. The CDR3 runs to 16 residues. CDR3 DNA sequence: TGTGCCAGCAGCCCGGGACCTACCTCTGGGGCCAACGTCCTGACTTTC. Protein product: CASSPGPTSGANVLTF. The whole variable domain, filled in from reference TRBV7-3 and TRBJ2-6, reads GAGVSQTPSNKVTEKGKYVELRCDPISGHTALYWYRQSLGQGPEFLIYFQGTGAADDSGLPNDRFFAVRPEGSVSTLKIQRTERGDSAVYLCASSPGPTSGANVLTFGAGSRLTVL.

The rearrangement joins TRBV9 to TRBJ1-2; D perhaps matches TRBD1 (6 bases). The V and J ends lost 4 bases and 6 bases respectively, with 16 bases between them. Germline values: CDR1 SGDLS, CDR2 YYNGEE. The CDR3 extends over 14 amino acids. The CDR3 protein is CASSSWGREDGYTF. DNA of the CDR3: TGTGCCAGCAGCTCCTGGGGGCGAGAGGATGGCTACACCTTC.

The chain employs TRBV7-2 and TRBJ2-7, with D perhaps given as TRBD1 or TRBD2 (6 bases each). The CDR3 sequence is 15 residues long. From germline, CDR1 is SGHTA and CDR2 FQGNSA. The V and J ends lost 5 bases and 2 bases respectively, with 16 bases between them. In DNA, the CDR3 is TGTGCCAGCAGCCTAGTTGGGGGGCCCACCTACGAGCAGTACTTC. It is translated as CASSLVGGPTYEQYF.

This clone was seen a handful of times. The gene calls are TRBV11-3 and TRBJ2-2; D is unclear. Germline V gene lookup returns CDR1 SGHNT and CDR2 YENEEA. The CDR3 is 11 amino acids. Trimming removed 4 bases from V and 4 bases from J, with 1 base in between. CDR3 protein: CASSSTGELFF. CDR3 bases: TGTGCCAGCAGCTCCACCGGGGAGCTGTTTTTT.

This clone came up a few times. The CDR3 spells CASKTGGVTGTQYF. As DNA, the CDR3 is TGTGCCAGTAAAACTGGCGGAGTTACAGGGACCCAGTACTTC. The chain employs TRBV6-6 and TRBJ2-5; D possibly corresponds to TRBD1 (5 bases). This CDR3 has 14 amino acids. The germline V gene encodes CDR1 MNHNY and CDR2 SVGAGI (reference sequence). V lost 9 bases, J lost 7 bases, and 21 bases lay in between.

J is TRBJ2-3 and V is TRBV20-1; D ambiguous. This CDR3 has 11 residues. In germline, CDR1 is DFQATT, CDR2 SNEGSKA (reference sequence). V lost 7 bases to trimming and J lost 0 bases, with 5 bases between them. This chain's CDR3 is CSDDSTDTQYF. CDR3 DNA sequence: TGCAGTGACGACAGCACAGATACGCAGTATTTT.